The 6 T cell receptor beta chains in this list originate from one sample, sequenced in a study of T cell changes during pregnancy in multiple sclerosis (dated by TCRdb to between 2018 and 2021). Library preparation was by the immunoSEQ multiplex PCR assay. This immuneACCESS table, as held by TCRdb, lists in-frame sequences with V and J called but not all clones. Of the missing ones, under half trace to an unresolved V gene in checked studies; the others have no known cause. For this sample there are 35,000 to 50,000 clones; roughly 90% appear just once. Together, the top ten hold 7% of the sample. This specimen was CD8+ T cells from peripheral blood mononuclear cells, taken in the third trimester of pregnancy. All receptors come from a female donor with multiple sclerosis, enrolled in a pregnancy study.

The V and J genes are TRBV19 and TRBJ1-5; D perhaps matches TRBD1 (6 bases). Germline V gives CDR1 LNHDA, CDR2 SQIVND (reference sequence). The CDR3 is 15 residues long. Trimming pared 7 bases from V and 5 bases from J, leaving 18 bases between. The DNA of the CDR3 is TGTGCCAGTACCCTGGCCGAGGGGGTCTATCAGCCCCAGCATTTT. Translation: CASTLAEGVYQPQHF.

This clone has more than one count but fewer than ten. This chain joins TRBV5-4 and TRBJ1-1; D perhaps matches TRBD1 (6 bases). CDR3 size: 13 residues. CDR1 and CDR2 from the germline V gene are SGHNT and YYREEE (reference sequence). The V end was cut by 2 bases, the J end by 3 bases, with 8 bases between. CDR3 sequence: CASSFGQHTEAFF. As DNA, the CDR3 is TGTGCCAGCAGCTTTGGACAGCACACTGAAGCTTTCTTT.

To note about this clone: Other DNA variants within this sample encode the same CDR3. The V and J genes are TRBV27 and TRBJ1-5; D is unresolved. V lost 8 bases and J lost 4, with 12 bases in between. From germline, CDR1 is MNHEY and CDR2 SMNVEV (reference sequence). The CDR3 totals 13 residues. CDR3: CASSLGRNQPQHF. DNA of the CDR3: TGTGCCAGCTCTCTAGGTCGGAATCAGCCCCAGCATTTT.

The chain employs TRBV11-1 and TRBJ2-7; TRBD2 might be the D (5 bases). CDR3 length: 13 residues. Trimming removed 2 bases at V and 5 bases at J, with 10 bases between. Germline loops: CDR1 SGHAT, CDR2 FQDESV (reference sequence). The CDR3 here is CASSLRESHEQYF. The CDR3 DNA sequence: TGTGCCAGCAGCTTAAGGGAGTCCCACGAGCAGTACTTC. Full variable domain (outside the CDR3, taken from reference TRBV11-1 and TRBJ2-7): EAEVAQSPRYKITEKSQAVAFWCDPISGHATLYWYRQILGQGPELLVQFQDESVVDDSQLPKDRFSAERLKGVDSTLKIQPAELGDSAMYLCASSLRESHEQYFGPGTRLTVT.

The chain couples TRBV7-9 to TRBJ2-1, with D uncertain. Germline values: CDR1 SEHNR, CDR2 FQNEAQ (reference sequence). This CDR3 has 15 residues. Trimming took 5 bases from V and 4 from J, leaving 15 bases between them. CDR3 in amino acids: CASSPAGGEYNEQFF. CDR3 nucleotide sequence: TGTGCCAGCAGCCCCGCTGGTGGAGAATACAATGAGCAGTTCTTC. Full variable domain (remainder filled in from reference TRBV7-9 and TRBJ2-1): DTGVSQNPRHKITKRGQNVTFRCDPISEHNRLYWYRQTLGQGPEFLTYFQNEAQLEKSRLLSDRFSAERPKGSFSTLEIQRTEQGDSAMYLCASSPAGGEYNEQFFGPGTRLTVL.

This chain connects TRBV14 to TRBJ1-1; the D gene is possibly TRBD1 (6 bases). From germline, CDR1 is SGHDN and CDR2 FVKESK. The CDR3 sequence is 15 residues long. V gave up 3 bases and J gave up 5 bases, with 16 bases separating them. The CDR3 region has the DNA TGTGCCAGCAGCCAGGACCCGGGACAACCTACTGAAGCTTTCTTT. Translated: CASSQDPGQPTEAFF.